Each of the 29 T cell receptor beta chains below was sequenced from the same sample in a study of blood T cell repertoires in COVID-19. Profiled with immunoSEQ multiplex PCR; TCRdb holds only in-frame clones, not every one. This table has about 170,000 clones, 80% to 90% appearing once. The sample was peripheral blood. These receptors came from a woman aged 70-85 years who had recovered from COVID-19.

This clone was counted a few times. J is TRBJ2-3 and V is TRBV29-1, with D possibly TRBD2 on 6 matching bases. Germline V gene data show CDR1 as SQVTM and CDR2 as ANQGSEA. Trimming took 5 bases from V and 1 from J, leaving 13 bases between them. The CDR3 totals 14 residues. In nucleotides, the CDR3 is TGCAGCGTTACGACGGGGGTACGCACAGATACGCAGTATTTT. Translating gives CSVTTGVRTDTQYF.

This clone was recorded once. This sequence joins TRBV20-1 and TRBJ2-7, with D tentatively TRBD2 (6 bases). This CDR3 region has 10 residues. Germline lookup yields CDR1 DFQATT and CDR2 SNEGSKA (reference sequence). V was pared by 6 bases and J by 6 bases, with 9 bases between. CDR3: CSALGGEQYF. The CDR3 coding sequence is TGCAGTGCGCTGGGGGGCGAGCAGTACTTC.

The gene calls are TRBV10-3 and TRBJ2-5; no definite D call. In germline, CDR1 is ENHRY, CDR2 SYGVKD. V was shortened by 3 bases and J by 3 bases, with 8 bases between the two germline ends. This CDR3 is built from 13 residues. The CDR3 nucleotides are TGTGCCATCAGTGAAGCACAGAAAGAGACCCAGTACTTC. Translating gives CAISEAQKETQYF.

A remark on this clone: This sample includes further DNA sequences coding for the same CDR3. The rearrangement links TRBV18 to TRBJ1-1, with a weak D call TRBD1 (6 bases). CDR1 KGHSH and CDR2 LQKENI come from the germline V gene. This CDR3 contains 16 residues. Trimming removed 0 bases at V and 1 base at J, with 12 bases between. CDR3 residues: CASSPPNRAQNTEAFF. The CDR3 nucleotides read TGTGCCAGCTCACCACCTAACAGGGCCCAGAACACTGAAGCTTTCTTT.

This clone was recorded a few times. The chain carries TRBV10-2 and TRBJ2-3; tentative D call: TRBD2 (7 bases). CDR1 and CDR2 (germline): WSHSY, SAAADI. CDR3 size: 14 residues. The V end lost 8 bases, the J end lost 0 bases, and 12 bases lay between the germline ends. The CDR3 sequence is CASGGASSTDTQYF. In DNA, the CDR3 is TGCGCCAGCGGGGGGGCCTCTAGCACAGATACGCAGTATTTT.

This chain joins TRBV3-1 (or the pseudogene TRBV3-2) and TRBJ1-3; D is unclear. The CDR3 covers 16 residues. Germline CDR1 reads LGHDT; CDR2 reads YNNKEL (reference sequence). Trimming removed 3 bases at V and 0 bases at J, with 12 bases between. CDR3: CASSQGSSNSGNTIYF. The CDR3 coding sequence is TGTGCCAGCAGCCAGGGCAGCTCAAACTCTGGAAACACCATATATTTT.

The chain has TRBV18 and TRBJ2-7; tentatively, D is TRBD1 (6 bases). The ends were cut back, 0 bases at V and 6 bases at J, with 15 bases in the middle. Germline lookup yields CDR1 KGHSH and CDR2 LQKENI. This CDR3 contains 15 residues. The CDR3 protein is CASSPPSPGTREQYF. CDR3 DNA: TGTGCCAGCTCACCACCGTCGCCAGGGACACGCGAGCAGTACTTC.

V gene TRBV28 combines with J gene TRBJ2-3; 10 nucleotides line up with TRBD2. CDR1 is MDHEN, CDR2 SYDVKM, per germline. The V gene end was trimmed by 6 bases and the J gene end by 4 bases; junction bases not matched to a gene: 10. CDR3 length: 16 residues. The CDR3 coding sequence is TGTGCCAGCAGACCTCACGGGACTAGCGCCGCAGATACGCAGTATTTT. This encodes CASRPHGTSAADTQYF.

CDR3 amino acids: CASSPSNTEAFF. The CDR3 DNA reads as TGTGCCAGTAGTCCATCCAACACTGAAGCTTTCTTT. J is TRBJ1-1 and V is TRBV19, with no clear D. The CDR3 sequence is 12 residues long. Germline V gene data show CDR1 as LNHDA and CDR2 as SQIVND (reference sequence). The V end lost 5 bases, the J end lost 2 bases, and 6 bases lay between the germline ends.

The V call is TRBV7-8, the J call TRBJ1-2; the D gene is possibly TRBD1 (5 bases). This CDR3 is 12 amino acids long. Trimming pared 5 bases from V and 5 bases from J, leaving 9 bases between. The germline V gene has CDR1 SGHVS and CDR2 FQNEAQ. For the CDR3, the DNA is TGTGCCAGCAGCCCTCAGGGTTATGGCTACACCTTC. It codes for CASSPQGYGYTF.

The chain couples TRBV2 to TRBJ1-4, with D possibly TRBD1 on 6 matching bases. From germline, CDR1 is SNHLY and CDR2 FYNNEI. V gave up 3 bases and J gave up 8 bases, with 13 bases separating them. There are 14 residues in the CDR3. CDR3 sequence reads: CASSDRGGGEKLFF. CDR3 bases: TGTGCCAGCAGTGACAGGGGTGGTGGGGAAAAACTGTTTTTT.

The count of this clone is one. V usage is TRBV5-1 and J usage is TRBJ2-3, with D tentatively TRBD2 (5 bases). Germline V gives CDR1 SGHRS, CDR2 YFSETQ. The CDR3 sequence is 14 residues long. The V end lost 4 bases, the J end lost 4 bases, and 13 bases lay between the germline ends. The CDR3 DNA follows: TGCGCCAGCAGCCCTGAGGGTATTCCAGATACGCAGTATTTT. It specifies CASSPEGIPDTQYF.

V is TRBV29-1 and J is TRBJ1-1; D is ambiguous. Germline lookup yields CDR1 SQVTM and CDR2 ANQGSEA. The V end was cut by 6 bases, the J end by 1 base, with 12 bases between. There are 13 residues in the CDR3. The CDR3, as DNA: TGCAGCGTGGCCCCGGGGAGGAACACTGAAGCTTTCTTT. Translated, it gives CSVAPGRNTEAFF.

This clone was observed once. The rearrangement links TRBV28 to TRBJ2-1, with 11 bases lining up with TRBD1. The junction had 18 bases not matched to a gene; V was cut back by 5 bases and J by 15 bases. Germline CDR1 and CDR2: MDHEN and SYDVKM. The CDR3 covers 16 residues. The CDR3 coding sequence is TGTGCCAGCAGTCCGGGACAGGGGGTCTATAAATTAATAGGGTTCTTC. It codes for CASSPGQGVYKLIGFF.

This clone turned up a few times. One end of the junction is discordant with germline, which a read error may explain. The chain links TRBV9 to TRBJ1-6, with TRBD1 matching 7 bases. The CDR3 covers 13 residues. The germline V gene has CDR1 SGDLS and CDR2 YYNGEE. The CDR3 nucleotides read TGTGCCACCAGCAGGGGGAGTAATTCACCCCTCCACTTT. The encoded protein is CATSRGSNSPLHF.

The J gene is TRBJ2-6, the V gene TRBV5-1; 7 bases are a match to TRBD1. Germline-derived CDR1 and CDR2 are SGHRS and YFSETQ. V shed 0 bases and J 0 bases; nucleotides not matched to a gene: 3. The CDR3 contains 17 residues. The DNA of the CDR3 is TGCGCCAGCAGCTTGGGCGACAGGGTCTCTGGGGCCAACGTCCTGACTTTC. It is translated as CASSLGDRVSGANVLTF.

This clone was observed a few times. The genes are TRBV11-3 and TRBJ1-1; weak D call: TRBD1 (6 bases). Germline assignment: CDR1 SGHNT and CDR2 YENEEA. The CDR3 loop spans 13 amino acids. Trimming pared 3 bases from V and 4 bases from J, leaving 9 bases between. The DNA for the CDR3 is TGTGCCAGCAGCTTGACAGGCGGCACTGAAGCTTTCTTT. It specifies CASSLTGGTEAFF. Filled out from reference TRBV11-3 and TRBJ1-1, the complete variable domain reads EAGVVQSPRYKIIEKKQPVAFWCNPISGHNTLYWYLQNLGQGPELLIRYENEEAVDDSQLPKDRFSAERLKGVDSTLKIQPAELGDSAVYLCASSLTGGTEAFFGQGTRLTVV.

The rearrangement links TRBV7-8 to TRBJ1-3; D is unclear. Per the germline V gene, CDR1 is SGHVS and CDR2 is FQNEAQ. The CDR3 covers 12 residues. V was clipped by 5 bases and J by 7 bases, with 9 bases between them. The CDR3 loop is CASSQQRNTIYF. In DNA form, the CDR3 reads TGTGCCAGCAGCCAGCAGCGGAACACCATATATTTT.

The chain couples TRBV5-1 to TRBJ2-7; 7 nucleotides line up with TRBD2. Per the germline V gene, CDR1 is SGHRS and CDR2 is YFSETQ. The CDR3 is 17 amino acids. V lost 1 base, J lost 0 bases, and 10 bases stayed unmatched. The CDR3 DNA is TGCGCCAGCAGCTTGAATGGCGGGGGAGAGAGCTCCTACGAGCAGTACTTC. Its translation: CASSLNGGGESSYEQYF.

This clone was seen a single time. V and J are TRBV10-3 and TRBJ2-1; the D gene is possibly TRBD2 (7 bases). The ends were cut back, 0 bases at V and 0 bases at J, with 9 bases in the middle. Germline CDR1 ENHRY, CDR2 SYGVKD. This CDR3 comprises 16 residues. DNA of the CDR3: TGTGCCATCAGTGAGTCAGGGGGGGCCTCCTACAATGAGCAGTTCTTC. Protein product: CAISESGGASYNEQFF.

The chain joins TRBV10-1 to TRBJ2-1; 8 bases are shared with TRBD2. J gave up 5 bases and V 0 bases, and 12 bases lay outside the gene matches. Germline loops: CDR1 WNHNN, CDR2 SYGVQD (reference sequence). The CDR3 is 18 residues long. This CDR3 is CASSESLRKREQDNEQFF. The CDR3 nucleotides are TGCGCCAGCAGTGAGTCCCTCCGCAAGCGGGAGCAGGACAATGAGCAGTTCTTC.

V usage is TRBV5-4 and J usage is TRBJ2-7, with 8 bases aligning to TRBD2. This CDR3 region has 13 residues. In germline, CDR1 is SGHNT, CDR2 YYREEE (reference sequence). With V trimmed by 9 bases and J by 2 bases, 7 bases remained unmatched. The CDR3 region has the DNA TGTGCCACCACCGGCGGGAGGCCCTACGAGCAGTACTTC. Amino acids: CATTGGRPYEQYF.

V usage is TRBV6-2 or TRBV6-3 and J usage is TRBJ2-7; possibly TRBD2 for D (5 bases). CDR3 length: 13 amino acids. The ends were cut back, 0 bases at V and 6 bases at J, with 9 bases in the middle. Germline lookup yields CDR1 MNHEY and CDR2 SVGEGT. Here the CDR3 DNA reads TGTGCCAGCAGTTACTCACGGGATTCCGAGCAGTACTTC. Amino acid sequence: CASSYSRDSEQYF.

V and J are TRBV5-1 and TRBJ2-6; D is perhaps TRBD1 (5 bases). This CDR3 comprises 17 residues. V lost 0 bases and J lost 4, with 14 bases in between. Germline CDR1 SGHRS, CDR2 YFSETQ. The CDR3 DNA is TGCGCCAGCAGCTTGGTGGCAGGGTACTCCGGGGCCAACGTCCTGACTTTC. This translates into CASSLVAGYSGANVLTF.

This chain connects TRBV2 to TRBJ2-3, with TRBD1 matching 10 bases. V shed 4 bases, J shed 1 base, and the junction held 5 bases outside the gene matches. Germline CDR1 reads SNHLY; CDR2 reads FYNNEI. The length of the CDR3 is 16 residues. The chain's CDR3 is CASSATGTGGTDTQYF. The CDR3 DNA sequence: TGTGCCAGCAGTGCCACCGGGACAGGGGGCACAGATACGCAGTATTTT.

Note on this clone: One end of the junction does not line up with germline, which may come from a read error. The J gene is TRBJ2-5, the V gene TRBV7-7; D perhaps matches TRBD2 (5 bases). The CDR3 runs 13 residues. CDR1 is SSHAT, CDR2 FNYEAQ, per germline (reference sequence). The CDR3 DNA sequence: TGTGCTAGCAGCCAAAAACTAGGGGAGACCCAGTACTTC. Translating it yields CASSQKLGETQYF.

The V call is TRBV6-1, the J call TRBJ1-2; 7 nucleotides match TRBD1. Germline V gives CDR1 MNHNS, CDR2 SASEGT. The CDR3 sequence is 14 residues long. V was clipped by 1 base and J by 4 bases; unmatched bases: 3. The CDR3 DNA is TGTGCCAGCAGTGAAGGACAGGGTCGCTATGGCTACACCTTC. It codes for CASSEGQGRYGYTF.

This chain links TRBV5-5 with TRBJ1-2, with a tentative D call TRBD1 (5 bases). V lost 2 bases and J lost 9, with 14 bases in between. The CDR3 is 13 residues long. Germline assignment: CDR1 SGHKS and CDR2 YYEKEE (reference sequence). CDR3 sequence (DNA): TGTGCCAGCAGCTTAACGGGGGGAGCCAGCTACACCTTC. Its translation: CASSLTGGASYTF.

DNA for the CDR3: TGCGCCAGCAGCCAAGTAGAGGCGGGGAGGCAGCCCCAGCATTTT. Translating gives CASSQVEAGRQPQHF. This rearrangement joins TRBV4-1 to TRBJ1-5; D gene unclear. The CDR3 consists of 15 residues. The ends were cut back, 1 base at V and 7 bases at J, with 14 bases in the middle. CDR1 and CDR2 from the germline V gene are MGHRA and YSYEKL.